The 13 T cell receptor beta chains reported below all come from one sample, sequenced in a study of blood T cell repertoires in COVID-19. Sequencing used immunoSEQ multiplex PCR; TCRdb keeps in-frame clones, though not all of them. The table includes about 230,000 clones, approximately 80% detected once. Sequenced: peripheral blood. The receptor set was obtained from a woman aged 40 to 49 who had recovered from COVID-19.

The V call is TRBV7-9, the J call TRBJ2-3, with no clear D. V was trimmed by 4 bases and J by 3 bases, leaving 17 bases between them. Germline loops: CDR1 SEHNR, CDR2 FQNEAQ (reference sequence). The CDR3 spans 16 residues. This CDR3 reads CASSSTRLGDTDTQYF. For the CDR3, the DNA is TGTGCCAGCAGCTCGACGCGGTTGGGTGATACAGATACGCAGTATTTT.

The CDR3 nucleotides are TGTGCCAGCATTTTACTCCGGGAATCACCCCTCCACTTT. Protein product: CASILLRESPLHF. V is TRBV2 and J is TRBJ1-6; D gene uncertain. Deletions cut 7 bases from V and 10 bases from J, with 14 bases between. Germline CDR1 reads SNHLY; CDR2 reads FYNNEI. The CDR3 is made up of 13 amino acids. Based on the CDR3 plus reference TRBV2 and TRBJ1-6, the full variable domain is EPEVTQTPSHQVTQMGQEVILRCVPISNHLYFYWYRQILGQKVEFLVSFYNNEISEKSEIFDDQFSVERPDGSNFTLKIRSTKLEDSAMYFCASILLRESPLHFGNGTRLTVT.

This clone was counted a few times. The rearrangement joins TRBV2 to TRBJ2-7, with D perhaps TRBD2 (5 bases). Trimming shortened V by 3 bases and J by 4 bases, and 13 bases separated the two germline ends. This CDR3 is 14 amino acids long. In germline, CDR1 is SNHLY, CDR2 FYNNEI. CDR3 nucleotides: TGTGCCAGCAGTGACGAGGGCGGTTTTTACGAGCAGTACTTC. This encodes CASSDEGGFYEQYF.

This clone was observed a few times. Other nucleotide sequences from this sample produce the same CDR3. V usage is TRBV18 and J usage is TRBJ2-2; 10 nucleotides agree with TRBD1. CDR1 is KGHSH, CDR2 LQKENI, per germline. The junction had 4 bases not matched to a gene; V was cut back by 3 bases and J by 3 bases. CDR3 length equals 16 residues. This chain's CDR3 is CASSPRQGADTGELFF. CDR3 bases: TGTGCCAGCTCACCTAGACAGGGGGCGGACACCGGGGAGCTGTTTTTT.

The chain links TRBV12-3 or TRBV12-4 to TRBJ1-2; D uncertain. CDR3 length: 12 residues. The V gene lost 4 bases and the J gene lost 2 bases, with 5 bases spanning the gap. CDR3 nucleotide sequence: TGTGCCAGCAGTTCTTTAAACTATGGCTACACCTTC. Translating gives CASSSLNYGYTF.

This chain joins TRBV3-1 (or the pseudogene TRBV3-2) and TRBJ2-7; no definite D call. The germline V and J ends were trimmed by 1 base and 1 base, with 8 bases remaining between them. This CDR3 spans 14 amino acids. Germline assignment: CDR1 LGHDT and CDR2 YNNKEL (reference sequence). CDR3 in DNA: TGTGCCAGCAGCCAAGGTATGACTTCCTACGAGCAGTACTTC. As protein: CASSQGMTSYEQYF.

This clone was observed a handful of times. The chain joins TRBV11-3 to TRBJ2-5, with 9 bases that match TRBD1. Looked up from germline, CDR1 is SGHNT and CDR2 is YENEEA. V was pared by 5 bases and J by 3 bases, with 4 bases of the junction left unmatched. The CDR3 has 14 residues. CDR3 amino acids: CASSQRTGEETQYF. In nucleotides, the CDR3 is TGTGCCAGCAGCCAACGGACAGGGGAAGAGACCCAGTACTTC.

The chain carries TRBV6-5 and TRBJ2-7; TRBD1 is a possible D gene (5 bases). Trimming left V 6 bases short and J 2 bases short, with 5 bases between. The CDR3 contains 11 residues. Germline assignment: CDR1 MNHEY and CDR2 SVGAGI. The CDR3 DNA follows: TGTGCCAGCAGGGACACCTACGAGCAGTACTTC. This translates into CASRDTYEQYF.

The chain joins TRBV5-6 to TRBJ1-1, with a weak D call TRBD1 (5 bases). CDR3 size: 15 residues. The V gene's germline CDR1 is SGHDT and CDR2 YYEEEE. V shed 0 bases and J shed 3 bases, with 12 bases lying between them. CDR3 protein: CASSLGSPGYTEAFF. The CDR3 nucleotides read TGTGCCAGCAGCTTGGGTTCCCCAGGGTACACTGAAGCTTTCTTT.

V is TRBV6-6 and J is TRBJ2-3; TRBD2 matches 7 bases. J gave up 5 bases and V 2 bases, and 7 bases lay outside the gene matches. Germline V gives CDR1 MNHNY, CDR2 SVGAGI (reference sequence). The CDR3 extends over 15 amino acids. In DNA form, the CDR3 reads TGTGCCAGCAGTTACGTGGCGGGGGATGGAGATACGCAGTATTTT. Amino acid sequence: CASSYVAGDGDTQYF.

The chain recombines TRBV5-6 with TRBJ2-5, with D unresolved. This CDR3 has 13 amino acids. V was clipped by 0 bases and J by 4 bases, with 7 bases between them. Germline CDR1 reads SGHDT; CDR2 reads YYEEEE. The DNA for the CDR3 is TGTGCCAGCAGCTTGGATACAGTAGAGACCCAGTACTTC. It specifies CASSLDTVETQYF.

V gene TRBV29-1 combines with J gene TRBJ1-1; 9 bases agree with TRBD1. Germline V lookup: CDR1 SQVTM, CDR2 ANQGSEA. The CDR3 is made up of 13 amino acids. Trimming at V came to 8 bases and at J to 3 bases, leaving 7 bases not matched to a gene. Here the CDR3 reads CSTGGQKDTEAFF. As DNA, the CDR3 is TGCAGCACAGGGGGCCAGAAGGACACTGAAGCTTTCTTT.

The chain has TRBV19 and TRBJ2-3; a weak D match, TRBD2 (7 bases). V shed 5 bases and J shed 5 bases, with 14 bases lying between them. CDR1 is LNHDA and CDR2 is SQIVND in the germline V gene (reference sequence). The CDR3 consists of 14 residues. In nucleotides, the CDR3 is TGTGCCAGTAGTTTGGGGGGGGCAATAGATACGCAGTATTTT. Protein product: CASSLGGAIDTQYF.